These 4 T cell receptor beta chains share one sample of origin, sequenced in a study of T cells in Graves' hyperthyroidism and ophthalmopathy. RNA transcripts were the template for amplifying TCR beta CDR3 regions. The TCR CDR3 was amplified in a first-round RT-PCR using the HTBI primer set. TCRdb reanalysed the multiplex PCR reads using MiXCR and keeps one entry per CDR3 protein. In the table there are 550,000 to 850,000 distinct CDR3 sequences, approximately 18% of which are singletons. Sequenced input: blood. Receptor source: a woman aged 50 to 60 with Graves' hyperthyroidism that later progressed to Graves' ophthalmopathy.

This clonotype was found many times. This chain links TRBV20-1 with TRBJ1-1; D may be TRBD1 (5 bases). Germline lookup yields CDR1 DFQATT and CDR2 SNEGSKA (reference sequence). Trimming cost V 6 bases and J 5 bases, with 13 bases left between them. CDR3 size: 12 residues. DNA for the CDR3: TGCAGTGCCACAGGCGAAGGGACTGAAGCTTTCTTT. Protein sequence: CSATGEGTEAFF.

J is TRBJ2-1 and V is TRBV3-1; TRBD1 matches 7 bases. The CDR3 is made up of 17 amino acids. Losses at the gene ends were 6 bases for V and 4 bases for J; bases not matched to a gene: 15. Germline values: CDR1 LGHDT, CDR2 YNNKEL (reference sequence). The chain's CDR3 is CASSEGGGRRGYNEQFF. The CDR3 bases are TGTGCCAGCAGTGAAGGGGGCGGGCGCCGAGGGTACAATGAGCAGTTCTTC.

This clonotype has just a few counts. The chain recombines TRBV9 with TRBJ2-2, with TRBD2 as a possible D gene (5 bases). Looked up from germline, CDR1 is SGDLS and CDR2 is YYNGEE. There are 15 residues in the CDR3. The V end was cut by 6 bases, the J end by 2 bases, with 14 bases between. CDR3 coding DNA: TGTGCCAGCAACCTGGACGGGATCAACACCGGGGAGCTGTTTTTT. This translates into CASNLDGINTGELFF.

The rearrangement joins TRBV5-5 to TRBJ2-1, with 12 bases aligning to TRBD2. Germline CDR1 SGHKS, CDR2 YYEKEE (reference sequence). The CDR3 has 16 residues. V dropped 2 bases and J dropped 5; count of bases not matched to a gene: 5. This chain's CDR3 is CASSLILAGGNNEQFF. In DNA form, the CDR3 reads TGTGCCAGCAGCTTAATACTAGCGGGGGGTAACAATGAGCAGTTCTTC.